Listed below are T cell receptor beta chains from one sample, sequenced in a study of blood T cell repertoires in COVID-19. Libraries were prepared by immunoSEQ multiplex PCR; TCRdb keeps only in-frame clonotypes and omits some of them. The table lists over 130,000 clones, roughly 85% of them singletons, with 2.5% to 3.5% in the top ten. The source material was peripheral blood. The source is a man in his fifties with acute or convalescent COVID-19. Both conserved end residues are part of each CDR3. A D gene is named only where the DNA matches it firmly. Size values are once, few and many counts, or a class for expanded clones, and some rows have none.

CDR3	DNA	size	J	D	V
CASNSWGQANEKLFF	TGTGCCAGCAATTCTTGGGGACAAGCCAATGAAAAACTGTTTTTT	NA	TRBJ1-4	NA	TRBV6-5
CASRNRGYQPQHF	TGTGCCAGCAGGAACAGGGGGTATCAGCCCCAGCATTTT	NA	TRBJ1-5	TRBD1	TRBV2
CAISSAGTGLDTQYF	TGTGCCATCAGTTCAGCCGGGACAGGGTTAGATACGCAGTATTTT	NA	TRBJ2-3	TRBD1	TRBV10-3
CASSLVRMNTEAFF	TGTGCCAGCAGCCTAGTCAGGATGAACACTGAAGCTTTCTTT	NA	TRBJ1-1	NA	TRBV11-2
CAWGTGTTGELFF	TGTGCCTGGGGGACAGGAACCACCGGGGAGCTGTTTTTT	NA	TRBJ2-2	TRBD1	TRBV30
CSASLGSGSDEQFF	TGCAGTGCTAGTCTAGGCAGCGGGAGCGATGAGCAGTTCTTC	few	TRBJ2-1	TRBD2	TRBV20-1
CASSPKVGTGELFF	TGTGCCAGCTCACCAAAGGTCGGGACCGGGGAGCTGTTTTTT	NA	TRBJ2-2	NA	TRBV18
CAINQNQGARTEAFF	TGTGCCATCAACCAAAACCAGGGGGCCCGGACTGAAGCTTTCTTT	few	TRBJ1-1	TRBD1	TRBV10-3
CASSYSTENNYGYTF	TGTGCCAGCAGTTACTCGACAGAGAATAACTATGGCTACACCTTC	once	TRBJ1-2	NA	TRBV6-5
CASGARDRVTDEQFF	TGTGCTAGTGGTGCCCGGGACAGGGTCACGGATGAGCAGTTCTTC	NA	TRBJ2-1	TRBD1	TRBV12-5
CASVTGGGGTGELFF	TGCGCCAGCGTTACAGGCGGGGGGGGGACCGGGGAGCTGTTTTTT	few	TRBJ2-2	TRBD2	TRBV5-1
CASSQEQGYNSPLHF	TGTGCCAGCAGCCAAGAGCAGGGATATAATTCACCCCTCCACTTT	once	TRBJ1-6	NA	TRBV4-2